These 31 T cell receptor beta chains came from one sample sequenced in a study of blood T cell repertoires in COVID-19. The data were produced by immunoSEQ multiplex PCR, yet TCRdb's version contains in-frame clones alone and is incomplete. The repertoire has some 460,000 clones, approximately 90% of them found once; the top ten carry about 4.3%. Sequenced sample: peripheral blood. The receptors shown here come from a woman in her twenties or thirties with acute or convalescent COVID-19.

The chain is built from TRBV5-6 and TRBJ2-4, with 9 positions matching TRBD1. The CDR3 is 18 residues long. Looked up from germline, CDR1 is SGHDT and CDR2 is YYEEEE. Trimming took 5 bases from V and 0 from J; bases not matched to a gene: 12. The CDR3 region is CASSLQGAGSLAKNIQYF. DNA of the CDR3: TGTGCCAGCAGTTTACAGGGGGCGGGTAGTTTAGCCAAAAACATTCAGTACTTC.

This chain joins TRBV18 and TRBJ2-5, with D possibly TRBD2 on 6 matching bases. Deletions cut 1 base from V and 2 bases from J, with 11 bases between. Germline V CDR1 and CDR2: KGHSH, LQKENI. The CDR3 extends over 15 amino acids. The DNA for the CDR3 is TGTGCCAGCTCACCACTTGGGACTCAACAAGAGACCCAGTACTTC. Residues: CASSPLGTQQETQYF.

The chain links TRBV6-5 to TRBJ1-4; a weak D match, TRBD1 (6 bases). The CDR3 spans 14 residues. Trimming shortened V by 10 bases and J by 12 bases, and 24 bases separated the two germline ends. The germline CDR1 and CDR2 sequences are MNHEY and SVGAGI. CDR3 DNA sequence: TGTGCCACCAACCACCCAGGGACAACGCATGAACTGTTTTTT. Protein product: CATNHPGTTHELFF.

V usage is TRBV20-1 and J usage is TRBJ1-1; D is possibly TRBD1 (6 bases). In germline, CDR1 is DFQATT, CDR2 SNEGSKA (reference sequence). The CDR3 sequence is 11 residues long. V lost 6 bases, J lost 6 bases, and 11 bases lay in between. CDR3 DNA sequence: TGCAGTGCGGTTGGGGGCCCTGAAGCTTTCTTT. It is translated as CSAVGGPEAFF.

The gene calls are TRBV5-1 and TRBJ2-5; TRBD2 matches 15 bases. The junction had 4 bases not matched to a gene; V was cut back by 5 bases and J by 2 bases. The CDR3 is 16 amino acids. Germline V gene data show CDR1 as SGHRS and CDR2 as YFSETQ. The CDR3 DNA sequence: TGCGCCAGCAGTGGCGGGACTAGCGGGGGGCAAGAGACCCAGTACTTC. Amino acid sequence: CASSGGTSGGQETQYF.

This CDR3 reads CASSFLGGTEAFF. As DNA, the CDR3 is TGTGCCAGCAGCTTTCTCGGGGGCACTGAAGCTTTCTTT. The J gene is TRBJ1-1, the V gene TRBV5-6, with D maybe TRBD1 (5 bases). V gave up 2 bases and J gave up 4 bases, with 9 bases separating them. The CDR3 has 13 residues. From germline, CDR1 is SGHDT and CDR2 YYEEEE.

This CDR3 reads CASNPSGGAREQYF. Written as DNA, the CDR3 is TGTGCCAGTAACCCTTCTGGAGGGGCGAGGGAGCAGTACTTC. The genes are TRBV19 and TRBJ2-7; maybe TRBD2 (6 bases). V was shortened by 7 bases and J by 7 bases, with 20 bases between the two germline ends. This CDR3 region has 14 residues. The germline V gene encodes CDR1 LNHDA and CDR2 SQIVND (reference sequence).

This clone was found a few times. The J gene is TRBJ2-5, the V gene TRBV5-4; 15 nucleotides match TRBD2. Germline-derived CDR1 and CDR2 are SGHNT and YYREEE (reference sequence). The CDR3 totals 16 residues. The trim removed 4 bases at V and 5 bases at J, leaving 6 bases unmatched. This CDR3 reads CASSTRTSGGVETQYF. The CDR3 nucleotides are TGTGCCAGCAGCACCCGGACTAGCGGGGGGGTGGAGACCCAGTACTTC.

V and J are TRBV7-9 and TRBJ2-1, with 9 bases matching TRBD1. Germline-derived CDR1 and CDR2 are SEHNR and FQNEAQ (reference sequence). After removal of 3 bases from V and 5 bases from J, the junction contained 5 bases not matched to a gene. This CDR3 has 15 residues. This CDR3 is CASSFRDRVDNEQFF. CDR3 sequence (DNA): TGTGCCAGCAGCTTCCGGGACAGGGTGGACAATGAGCAGTTCTTC.

V usage is TRBV21-1 and J usage is TRBJ2-5; TRBD2, the table's D call, was not compared with the DNA. TRBV21-1 corresponds to a pseudogene. The CDR3 sequence is 12 residues long. CDR3 in DNA: TGTGCCAGCATCACGGGGGGGGAGACCCAGTACTTC. Amino acids: CASITGGETQYF.

The chain has TRBV2 and TRBJ2-7, with TRBD1 matching 7 bases. The CDR3 runs to 14 residues. CDR1 is SNHLY, CDR2 FYNNEI, per germline. Losses at the gene ends were 5 bases for V and 6 bases for J; bases not matched to a gene: 10. CDR3 DNA sequence: TGTGCCAGCAGTCCACAGGGGCCAGCCATCGAGCAGTACTTC. This encodes CASSPQGPAIEQYF.

V gene TRBV7-9 combines with J gene TRBJ1-4; 7 nucleotides match TRBD1. V was clipped by 5 bases and J by 4 bases; unmatched bases: 10. The CDR3 length is 16 residues. CDR1 and CDR2 (germline): SEHNR, FQNEAQ (reference sequence). CDR3 protein: CASSGYLGDSNEKLFF. The CDR3 DNA reads as TGTGCCAGCAGCGGATACTTAGGGGACAGTAATGAAAAACTGTTTTTT.

The gene calls are TRBV14 and TRBJ1-2, with D possibly being TRBD1 (5 bases). The germline CDR1 and CDR2 sequences are SGHDN and FVKESK. Trimming took off 0 bases at V and 4 bases at J, with 18 bases between the two ends. There are 17 residues in the CDR3. The CDR3 region has the DNA TGTGCCAGCAGCCAAGATGGGGTCAGGACACAACTCTATGGCTACACCTTC. Its translation is CASSQDGVRTQLYGYTF.

This clone was counted only a few times. The J gene is TRBJ1-6, the V gene TRBV18, with a possible D match to TRBD1 (5 bases). The CDR3 is 15 amino acids. CDR1 and CDR2 (germline): KGHSH, LQKENI. Trimming removed 0 bases at V and 7 bases at J, with 10 bases between. The DNA of the CDR3 is TGTGCCAGCTCACCACCCGCAGGGTTGAATTCACCCCTCCACTTT. It translates to CASSPPAGLNSPLHF.

This CDR3 reads CASSLMGGVNTGELFF. In nucleotides, the CDR3 is TGTGCCAGCAGCCTGATGGGGGGGGTGAACACCGGGGAGCTGTTTTTT. The chain joins TRBV3-1 (or the pseudogene TRBV3-2) to TRBJ2-2; TRBD2 matches 7 bases. CDR1 is LGHDT, CDR2 YNNKEL, per germline (reference sequence). The CDR3 sequence is 16 residues long. Trimming at V came to 4 bases and at J to 1 base, leaving 6 bases not matched to a gene.

A single count supports this clone. This sequence joins TRBV5-1 and TRBJ2-1, with 10 bases fitting TRBD2. The germline CDR1 and CDR2 sequences are SGHRS and YFSETQ. The CDR3 runs to 15 residues. Unmatched junction bases numbered 6, after V lost 5 bases and J lost 4 bases. The CDR3 reads CASSLSGGAYNEQFF. CDR3 nucleotide sequence: TGCGCCAGCAGTTTGAGCGGGGGGGCATACAATGAGCAGTTCTTC. Supplemented by reference TRBV5-1 and TRBJ2-1, the full variable domain reads KAGVTQTPRYLIKTRGQQVTLSCSPISGHRSVSWYQQTPGQGLQFLFEYFSETQRNKGNFPGRFSGRQFSNSRSEMNVSTLELGDSALYLCASSLSGGAYNEQFFGPGTRLTVL.

In DNA form, the CDR3 reads TGTGCCAGCAGCTCCTTCGGGACAATCTTGAACTATGGCTACACCTTC. Translation gives CASSSFGTILNYGYTF. The V call is TRBV5-5, the J call TRBJ1-2; tentative D call: TRBD1 (6 bases). Germline CDR1 reads SGHKS; CDR2 reads YYEKEE (reference sequence). V lost 3 bases and J lost 2, with 17 bases in between. The CDR3 contains 16 residues.

The V gene is TRBV6-2 or TRBV6-3, the J gene TRBJ2-5, with TRBD2 matching 7 bases. Trimming took 5 bases from V and 4 from J; bases not matched to a gene: 10. Germline V gene data show CDR1 as MNHEY and CDR2 as SVGEGT. There are 15 residues in the CDR3. CDR3 nucleotide sequence: TGTGCCAGCAGTGGACTAGTTGTGCAGGCAGAGACCCAGTACTTC. Translation: CASSGLVVQAETQYF.

This clone was seen only a few times. V is TRBV5-8 and J is TRBJ2-2, with a possible D match to TRBD1 (6 bases). This CDR3 region has 15 residues. Germline CDR1 is SGHTS and CDR2 is YDEGEE. Trimming took off 6 bases at V and 5 bases at J, with 17 bases between the two ends. The chain's CDR3 is CASNQQGPETGELFF. The CDR3 DNA is TGTGCCAGCAATCAACAGGGCCCAGAAACCGGGGAGCTGTTTTTT.

The chain employs TRBV9 and TRBJ1-3, with 7 bases that match TRBD1. Germline lookup yields CDR1 SGDLS and CDR2 YYNGEE. J was trimmed by 1 base and V by 4 bases; bases with no gene match: 8. CDR3 size: 16 residues. The CDR3 nucleotides read TGTGCCAGCAGCTGGGACAGCCCTTCTTCTGGAAACACCATATATTTT. The encoded protein is CASSWDSPSSGNTIYF.

The chain uses TRBV7-9 and TRBJ1-4; possibly TRBD1 for D (6 bases). From germline, CDR1 is SEHNR and CDR2 FQNEAQ (reference sequence). CDR3 length equals 14 residues. Trimming left V 5 bases short and J 5 bases short, with 12 bases between. The CDR3 DNA reads as TGTGCCAGCAGCAGAAGGACAGAAAATGAAAAACTGTTTTTT. Its protein product is CASSRRTENEKLFF.

J is TRBJ1-1 and V is TRBV18, with 9 bases fitting TRBD1. V was clipped by 5 bases and J by 7 bases; unmatched bases: 8. The CDR3 spans 14 residues. Germline V lookup: CDR1 KGHSH, CDR2 LQKENI. The CDR3, as DNA: TGTGCCAGCTCAGCCGGGACAGGGACTATTGAAGCTTTCTTT. The encoded protein is CASSAGTGTIEAFF.

The count of this clone is one. The V gene is TRBV5-6, the J gene TRBJ2-4, with D possibly matching TRBD2 (6 bases). This CDR3 has 16 residues. The germline gives CDR1 SGHDT, CDR2 YYEEEE. Trimming left V 4 bases short and J 0 bases short, with 14 bases between. This CDR3 reads CASSPGGALAKNIQYF. The CDR3 bases are TGTGCCAGCAGCCCAGGCGGGGCGCTAGCCAAAAACATTCAGTACTTC. The entire variable domain, with the rest obtained from reference TRBV5-6 and TRBJ2-4, is as follows: DAGVTQSPTHLIKTRGQQVTLRCSPKSGHDTVSWYQQALGQGPQFIFQYYEEEERQRGNFPDRFSGHQFPNYSSELNVNALLLGDSALYLCASSPGGALAKNIQYFGAGTRLSVL.

The J gene is TRBJ1-1, the V gene TRBV12-3 or TRBV12-4; D is possibly TRBD1 (5 bases). This CDR3 has 13 amino acids. The CDR3 here is CTTRRGKNTEAFF. The CDR3 DNA sequence: TGTACGACCAGGAGGGGCAAGAACACTGAAGCTTTCTTT.

This clone has only one observation. Sequence at one end of the junction differs from germline and may be a read error. The CDR3 loop is CASSLGPYCAF. CDR3 nucleotide sequence: TGTGCCAGCAGCTTAGGCCCATACTGCGCTTTC. This chain uses TRBV7-9 with TRBJ1-2; D is undetermined. Germline V gene lookup returns CDR1 SEHNR and CDR2 FQNEAQ (reference sequence). The CDR3 covers 11 residues.

This chain uses TRBV9 with TRBJ1-2, with D tentatively TRBD1 (5 bases). V lost 2 bases, J lost 2 bases, and 10 bases lay in between. The CDR3 consists of 14 residues. Germline V gene sequence: CDR1 SGDLS, CDR2 YYNGEE. For the CDR3, the DNA is TGTGCCAGCAGCGTGTCAGGGCAGAACTATGGCTACACCTTC. Residues: CASSVSGQNYGYTF.

The chain couples TRBV30 to TRBJ2-3, with 10 bases aligning to TRBD2. Germline loops: CDR1 GTSNPN, CDR2 SVGIG (reference sequence). The CDR3 has 15 amino acids. With V trimmed by 0 bases and J by 7 bases, 7 bases remained unmatched. CDR3 residues: CAWSVAGGRPYTQYF. The CDR3 region has the DNA TGTGCCTGGAGTGTAGCGGGGGGGCGTCCGTATACGCAGTATTTT.

The CDR3 DNA follows: TGTGCCAGCAGCCAGGCCGGGACATACGAAGAGACCCAGTACTTC. Its protein is CASSQAGTYEETQYF. The V and J genes are TRBV3-1 (or the pseudogene TRBV3-2) and TRBJ2-5; TRBD1 is a possible D gene (6 bases). The V end lost 3 bases, the J end lost 3 bases, and 14 bases lay between the germline ends. The CDR3 runs 15 residues. The germline CDR1 and CDR2 sequences are LGHDT and YNNKEL (reference sequence).

The chain has TRBV4-1 and TRBJ2-5; the D gene is possibly TRBD2 (6 bases). V was cut by 3 bases and J by 5 bases, with 16 bases left in between. The CDR3 is 15 amino acids. Germline V CDR1 and CDR2: MGHRA, YSYEKL. The CDR3 protein is CASSQGWGSGETQYF. CDR3 nucleotides: TGCGCCAGCAGCCAGGGTTGGGGTAGCGGCGAGACCCAGTACTTC.

V gene TRBV28 combines with J gene TRBJ2-5, with 8 bases lining up with TRBD1. V shed 6 bases and J 4 bases; nucleotides not matched to a gene: 7. This CDR3 is 14 amino acids long. The germline CDR1 and CDR2 sequences are MDHEN and SYDVKM. The CDR3 loop reads CASSTRQGAETQYF. In nucleotides, the CDR3 is TGTGCCAGCAGCACCCGTCAGGGGGCAGAGACCCAGTACTTC.

This chain joins TRBV2 and TRBJ1-1, with D uncertain. The CDR3 has 18 residues. CDR1 SNHLY and CDR2 FYNNEI come from the germline V gene. The germline V and J ends were trimmed by 5 bases and 0 bases, with 22 bases remaining between them. The CDR3 nucleotides are TGTGCCAGCAGTCGGTCAGGTTTCCAACTGGCAATGAACACTGAAGCTTTCTTT. It yields the protein CASSRSGFQLAMNTEAFF.